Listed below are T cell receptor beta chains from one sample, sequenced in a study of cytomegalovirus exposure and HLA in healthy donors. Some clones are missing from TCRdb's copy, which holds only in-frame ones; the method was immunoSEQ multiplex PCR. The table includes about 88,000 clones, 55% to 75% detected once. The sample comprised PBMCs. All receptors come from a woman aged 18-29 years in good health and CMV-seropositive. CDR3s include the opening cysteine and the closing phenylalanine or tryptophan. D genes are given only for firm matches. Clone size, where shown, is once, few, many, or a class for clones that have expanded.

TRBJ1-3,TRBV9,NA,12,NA,CASSSGGNTIYF,TGTGCCAGCAGCTCCGGGGGAAACACCATATATTTT
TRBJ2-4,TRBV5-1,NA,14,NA,CASSPGLAKNIQYF,TGCGCCAGCAGCCCGGGACTAGCCAAAAACATTCAGTACTTC
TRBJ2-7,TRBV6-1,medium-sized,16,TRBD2,CASSDPQRGGSYEQYF,TGTGCCAGCAGTGACCCCCAGCGGGGGGGCTCCTACGAGCAGTACTTC
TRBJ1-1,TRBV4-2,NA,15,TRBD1,CASSQDRTGNTEAFF,TGTGCCAGCAGCCAAGATCGGACAGGGAACACTGAAGCTTTCTTT
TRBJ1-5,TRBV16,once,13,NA,CASSQSGDGPQHF,TGTGCCAGCAGCCAATCAGGAGATGGGCCCCAGCATTTT
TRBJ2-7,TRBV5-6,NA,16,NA,CASSLYAGASAYEQYF,TGTGCCAGCAGCTTGTATGCGGGGGCCTCCGCCTACGAGCAGTACTTC
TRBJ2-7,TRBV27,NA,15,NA,CASSSSPQGNREQYF,TGTGCCAGCAGTTCGTCCCCCCAGGGGAACCGGGAGCAGTACTTC
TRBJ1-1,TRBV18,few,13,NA,CASSPLPLTEAFF,TGTGCCAGCTCACCCCTACCCCTCACTGAAGCTTTCTTT
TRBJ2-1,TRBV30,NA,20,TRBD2,CAWRRGGLAGGRSSYNEQFF,TGTGCCTGGAGGAGAGGGGGACTAGCGGGAGGGAGGAGCTCCTACAATGAGCAGTTCTTC
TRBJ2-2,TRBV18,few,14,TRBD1,CASSPLDRGGELFF,TGTGCCAGCTCACCATTGGACAGGGGAGGCGAGCTGTTTTTT
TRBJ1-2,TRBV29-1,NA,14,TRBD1,CSVDSTGHNYGYTF,TGCAGCGTTGATTCGACAGGGCATAACTATGGCTACACCTTC
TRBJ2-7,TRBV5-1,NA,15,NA,CASSSHRDKFYEQYF,TGCGCCAGCAGCTCGCACCGGGACAAGTTCTACGAGCAGTACTTC
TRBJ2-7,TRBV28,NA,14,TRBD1,CASRPPGQGYEQYF,TGTGCCAGCAGGCCGCCGGGACAGGGCTACGAGCAGTACTTC
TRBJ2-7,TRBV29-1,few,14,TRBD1,CSVERQGSSYEQYF,TGCAGCGTTGAAAGACAGGGTAGTTCCTACGAGCAGTACTTC
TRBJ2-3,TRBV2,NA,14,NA,CASQGWLSDDTQYF,TGTGCCAGCCAGGGATGGCTCTCGGATGATACGCAGTATTTT
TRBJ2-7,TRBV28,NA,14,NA,CASSYQSGLDEQYF,TGTGCCAGCAGCTATCAAAGCGGGTTGGACGAGCAGTACTTC
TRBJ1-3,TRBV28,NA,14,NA,CASNPPGEGNTIYF,TGTGCCAGCAACCCACCGGGGGAAGGAAACACCATATATTTT
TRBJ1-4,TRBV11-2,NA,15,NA,CASSLGQGLDEKLFF,TGTGCCAGCAGCTTAGGGCAGGGTTTGGATGAAAAACTGTTTTTT
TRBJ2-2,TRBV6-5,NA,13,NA,CASSYSVAGELFF,TGTGCCAGCAGTTACTCAGTAGCCGGGGAGCTGTTTTTT
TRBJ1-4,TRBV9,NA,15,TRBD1,CASSPTGQGVGKLFF,TGTGCCAGCAGCCCTACAGGACAGGGGGTTGGAAAACTGTTTTTT
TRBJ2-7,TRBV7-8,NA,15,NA,CASSLAADTLYEQYF,TGTGCCAGCAGCTTAGCGGCCGACACCCTCTACGAGCAGTACTTC
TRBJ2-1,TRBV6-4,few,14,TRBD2,CASSEGTSSNEQFF,TGTGCCAGCAGTGAGGGGACTAGCTCCAATGAGCAGTTCTTC
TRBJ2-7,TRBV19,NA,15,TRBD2,CASRRGAGEGYEQYF,TGTGCCAGTAGGCGAGGCGCGGGAGAAGGCTACGAGCAGTACTTC
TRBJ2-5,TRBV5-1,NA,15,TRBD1,CASSFLGTAQETQYF,TGCGCCAGCAGCTTCCTCGGGACAGCCCAAGAGACCCAGTACTTC
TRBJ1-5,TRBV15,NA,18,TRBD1,CATSRDQGARYSNQPQHF,TGTGCCACCAGCAGAGATCAGGGGGCAAGGTATAGCAATCAGCCCCAGCATTTT
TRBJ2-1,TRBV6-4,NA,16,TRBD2,CASSVTWTSSRDEQFF,TGTGCCAGCAGTGTCACCTGGACTAGTAGTAGGGATGAGCAGTTCTTC
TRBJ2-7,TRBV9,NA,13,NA,CASSVEGYHEQYF,TGTGCCAGCAGCGTAGAGGGGTATCACGAGCAGTACTTC
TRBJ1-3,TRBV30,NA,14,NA,CAWRGPGRGNTIYF,TGTGCCTGGAGGGGCCCAGGGCGCGGAAACACCATATATTTT
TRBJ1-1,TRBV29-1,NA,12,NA,CSATQGTTEAFF,TGCAGCGCAACACAGGGTACCACTGAAGCTTTCTTT
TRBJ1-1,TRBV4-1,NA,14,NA,CASSQGLYGTEAFF,TGCGCCAGCAGCCAAGGACTCTATGGGACTGAAGCTTTCTTT
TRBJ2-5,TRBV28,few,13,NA,CASEEGRSETQYF,TGTGCCAGCGAGGAGGGTAGGTCGGAGACCCAGTACTTC
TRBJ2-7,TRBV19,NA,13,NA,CASRVKRGGEQYF,TGTGCCAGTAGAGTCAAACGGGGTGGCGAGCAGTACTTC
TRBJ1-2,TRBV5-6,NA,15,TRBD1,CASSPTPGQRGGYTF,TGTGCCAGCAGCCCCACCCCGGGACAGCGAGGTGGCTACACCTTC
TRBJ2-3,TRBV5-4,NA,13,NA,CASSFGRGDTQYF,TGTGCCAGCAGCTTTGGAAGAGGAGATACGCAGTATTTT
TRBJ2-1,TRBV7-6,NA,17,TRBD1,CASSLDSTGTGTNEQFF,TGTGCCAGCAGCTTGGATTCCACCGGGACAGGGACCAATGAGCAGTTCTTC
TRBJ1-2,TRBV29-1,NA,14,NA,CSVEDREGGYGYTF,TGCAGCGTTGAAGACAGGGAAGGTGGCTATGGCTACACCTTC
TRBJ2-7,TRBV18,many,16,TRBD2,CASSPQGGGRARGQYF,TGTGCCAGCTCACCTCAAGGGGGCGGGAGGGCGCGCGGGCAGTACTTC
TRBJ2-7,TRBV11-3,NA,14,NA,CASSSEGDSYEQYF,TGTGCCAGCAGCTCAGAAGGGGATTCCTACGAGCAGTACTTC
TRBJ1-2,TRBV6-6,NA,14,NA,CASSYSRYADGYTF,TGTGCCAGCAGTTACTCGAGGTACGCGGATGGCTACACCTTC
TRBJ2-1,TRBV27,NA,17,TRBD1,CASSEGTGPGGNNEQFF,TGTGCCAGCAGTGAAGGGACAGGGCCGGGGGGTAACAATGAGCAGTTCTTC
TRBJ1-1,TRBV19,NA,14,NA,CASSRREAGTEAFF,TGTGCCAGTAGCCGCAGGGAAGCGGGCACTGAAGCTTTCTTT
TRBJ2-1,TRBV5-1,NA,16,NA,CASSLAWESGYNEQFF,TGCGCCAGCAGCTTGGCCTGGGAGAGCGGATACAATGAGCAGTTCTTC
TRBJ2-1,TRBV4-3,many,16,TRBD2,CASSQERGGSYNEQFF,TGCGCCAGCAGCCAAGAACGGGGGGGCTCCTACAATGAGCAGTTCTTC
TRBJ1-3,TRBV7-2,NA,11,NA,CASSPPGTIYF,TGTGCCAGCAGCCCCCCGGGCACCATATATTTT
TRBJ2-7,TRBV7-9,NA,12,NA,CASINARGEQYF,TGTGCCAGCATCAACGCCCGAGGCGAGCAGTACTTC
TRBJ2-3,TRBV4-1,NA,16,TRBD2,CASSQDTGGPADTQYF,TGCGCCAGCAGCCAAGATACGGGGGGGCCCGCAGATACGCAGTATTTT
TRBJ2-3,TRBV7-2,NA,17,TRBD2,CASSPRGLAGPTDTQYF,TGTGCCAGCAGCCCTCGGGGACTAGCGGGACCCACAGATACGCAGTATTTT
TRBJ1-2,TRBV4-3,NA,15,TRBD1,CASSQVAASGQGYTF,TGCGCCAGCAGCCAAGTAGCGGCCTCGGGACAGGGCTACACCTTC
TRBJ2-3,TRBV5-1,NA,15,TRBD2,CASSLRGEGTDTQYF,TGCGCCAGCAGCTTGCGGGGGGAAGGGACAGATACGCAGTATTTT
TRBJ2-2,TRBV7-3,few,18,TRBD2,CASSLSSLAGKNTGELFF,TGTGCCAGCAGCTTAAGCTCTCTAGCGGGGAAGAACACCGGGGAGCTGTTTTTT
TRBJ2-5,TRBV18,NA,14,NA,CASSPDSYQETQYF,TGTGCCAGCTCGCCTGACAGCTACCAAGAGACCCAGTACTTC
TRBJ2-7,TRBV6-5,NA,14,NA,CASSYDRKSYEQYF,TGTGCCAGCAGTTACGACAGGAAATCCTACGAGCAGTACTTC
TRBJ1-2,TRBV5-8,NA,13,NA,CASSPPFNYGYTF,TGTGCCAGCAGCCCCCCCTTCAACTATGGCTACACCTTC
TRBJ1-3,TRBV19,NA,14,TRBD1,CASQRTGSGNTIYF,TGTGCCAGTCAAAGGACAGGCTCTGGAAACACCATATATTTT
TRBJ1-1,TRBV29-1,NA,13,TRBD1,CSVEKGQGTEAFF,TGCAGCGTTGAAAAGGGACAGGGCACTGAAGCTTTCTTT
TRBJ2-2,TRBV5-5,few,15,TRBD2,CASSLAGGYTGELFF,TGTGCCAGCAGCCTAGCGGGAGGGTACACCGGGGAGCTGTTTTTT
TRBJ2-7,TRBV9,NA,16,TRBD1,CASSPQGVRGSYEQYF,TGTGCCAGCAGCCCACAGGGGGTTCGCGGCTCCTACGAGCAGTACTTC
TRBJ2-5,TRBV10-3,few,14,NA,CAIRGSQYQETQYF,TGTGCCATCAGGGGCAGCCAGTACCAAGAGACCCAGTACTTC
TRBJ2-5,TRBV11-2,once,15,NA,CASSLAGGGGETQYF,TGTGCCAGCAGCTTAGCCGGGGGAGGAGGGGAGACCCAGTACTTC
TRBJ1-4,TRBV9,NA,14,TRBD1,CASSFDRGGEKLFF,TGTGCCAGCAGCTTCGACAGGGGTGGGGAAAAACTGTTTTTT